This T cell receptor (beta chain) was recorded in a study of Graves' ophthalmopathy and Graves' hyperthyroidism. Study outcomes and limitations: The model achieved 70.59% sensitivity and around 78% specificity for ophthalmopathy progression.

For this clonotype: Its antigen is as yet unknown.

Included hyperthyroidism patients were aged 18 to 65 and newly diagnosed (under 2 months' duration). The evidence that diagnosis relied on was clinical symptoms, serum thyroxine, TRAb, thyroid ultrasound and orbital computed tomography. RNA transcripts were the source from which TCR beta CDR3 regions were amplified. RT-PCR in the first round used HTBI primers; a second-round multiplex PCR followed. One entry per CDR3 protein, called by TCRdb with MiXCR from the multiplex PCR reads. In the table there are about 550,000 distinct CDR3 sequences, approximately 37% of which are singletons. V was clipped by 8 bases and J by 1 base, with 20 bases between them. The CDR3 runs to 15 residues. Germline V gene lookup returns CDR1 SQVTM and CDR2 ANQGSEA.

The genes are TRBV29-1 and TRBJ1-2, with D possibly TRBD1 on 6 matching bases. The sequence was collected from an adult man with Graves' hyperthyroidism. The sequenced material came from peripheral blood or thyroid tissue (not recorded which). CDR3 protein: CSSLGQGHFNYGYTF. The CDR3 region has the DNA TGCAGCAGTTTAGGCCAGGGACACTTTAACTATGGCTACACCTTC.